This entry lists 30 T cell receptor beta chains sequenced from one sample in a study of shared clonotypes between healthy human individuals. Sequencing used immunoSEQ multiplex PCR; TCRdb keeps in-frame clones, though not all of them. The sample contains approximately 470,000 clones, around 73% of which appear only once. Sequenced sample: PBMCs. The receptors derive from a woman aged 40 to 50 in good health. Some clones in this sample may be carry-over from other donors' samples.

This chain joins TRBV7-9 and TRBJ2-5; 13 bases agree with TRBD2. The CDR3 loop spans 18 amino acids. With V trimmed by 6 bases and J by 5 bases, 15 bases remained unmatched. CDR1 is SEHNR and CDR2 is FQNEAQ in the germline V gene (reference sequence). This CDR3 reads CASRSLPTSGRAWETQYF. DNA of the CDR3: TGTGCCAGCAGGTCCCTTCCCACTAGCGGGAGGGCCTGGGAGACCCAGTACTTC.

The chain couples TRBV29-1 to TRBJ2-5, with D perhaps TRBD1 or TRBD2 (5 bases each). V lost 5 bases to trimming and J lost 1 base, with 11 bases between them. Per the germline V gene, CDR1 is SQVTM and CDR2 is ANQGSEA. CDR3 length: 13 residues. CDR3 sequence reads: CSVKRDGQETQYF. The CDR3 coding sequence is TGCAGCGTTAAAAGGGACGGCCAAGAGACCCAGTACTTC.

The rearrangement uses TRBV25-1 and TRBJ1-5, with a weak D call TRBD1 (5 bases). Germline loops: CDR1 MGHDK, CDR2 SYGVNS. Trimming removed 4 bases at V and 5 bases at J, with 12 bases between. The CDR3 length is 14 residues. The CDR3 DNA reads TGTGCCAGCAGTGGGGGGGTTTTGGATCAGCCCCAGCATTTT. Translated, it gives CASSGGVLDQPQHF.

The chain employs TRBV30 and TRBJ2-5, with D perhaps given as TRBD1 or TRBD2 (5 bases each). Near its end, the DNA agrees better with TRBJ2-7, so the J call may be wrong. CDR1 and CDR2 from the germline V gene are GTSNPN and SVGIG (reference sequence). CDR3 length equals 16 residues. The CDR3 loop reads CAWSVLKGQRAYEQYF. DNA for the CDR3: TGTGCCTGGAGTGTACTGAAGGGGCAGAGGGCCTACGAGCAGTACTTC.

The chain carries TRBV28 and TRBJ1-4; D remains ambiguous. V was cut by 5 bases and J by 8 bases, with 3 bases left in between. The CDR3 is 10 residues long. Looked up from germline, CDR1 is MDHEN and CDR2 is SYDVKM. The DNA of the CDR3 is TGTGCCAGCAGTCGAGAAAAACTGTTTTTT. Protein product: CASSREKLFF.

This rearrangement joins TRBV5-5 to TRBJ2-3; D may be TRBD2 (6 bases). Germline loops: CDR1 SGHKS, CDR2 YYEKEE (reference sequence). There are 14 residues in the CDR3. Trimming removed 4 bases at V and 0 bases at J, with 9 bases between. In nucleotides, the CDR3 is TGTGCCAGCAGCCCAGCGGGCAGCACAGATACGCAGTATTTT. Protein: CASSPAGSTDTQYF.

The chain couples TRBV6-1 to TRBJ2-1, with 8 bases lining up with TRBD2. The CDR3 runs 17 residues. With 4 bases clipped from V and 0 bases from J, the junction kept 8 bases outside the gene matches. CDR1 and CDR2 (germline): MNHNS, SASEGT. CDR3 protein: CASSGPTSASSYNEQFF. The CDR3 DNA reads TGTGCCAGCAGTGGGCCGACTAGCGCGAGCTCCTACAATGAGCAGTTCTTC.

The V gene is TRBV7-2, the J gene TRBJ2-1; D is unresolved. In germline, CDR1 is SGHTA, CDR2 FQGNSA. Between the trimmed V and J ends, which lost 5 bases and 0 bases, there was a span of 11 bases. The CDR3 contains 15 residues. The CDR3 spells CASSELVISYNEQFF. In nucleotides, the CDR3 is TGTGCCAGCAGCGAACTTGTTATCTCCTACAATGAGCAGTTCTTC. Full variable domain (outside the CDR3, taken from reference TRBV7-2 and TRBJ2-1): GAGVSQSPSNKVTEKGKDVELRCDPISGHTALYWYRQSLGQGLEFLIYFQGNSAPDKSGLPSDRFSAERTGGSVSTLTIQRTQQEDSAVYLCASSELVISYNEQFFGPGTRLTVL.

The chain couples TRBV10-3 to TRBJ2-7; tentative D call: TRBD1 (6 bases). Germline loops: CDR1 ENHRY, CDR2 SYGVKD. V was shortened by 5 bases and J by 3 bases, with 11 bases between the two germline ends. The CDR3 is 13 residues long. In DNA, the CDR3 is TGTGCCATCAGTTCGCCGGACAGCTACGAGCAGTACTTC. Translated, it gives CAISSPDSYEQYF.

On this clone itself: Germline and junction disagree at one end, which may indicate a read error. The same CDR3 also results from other DNA sequences found in this sample. The gene calls are TRBV4-2 and TRBJ2-5, with TRBD2 identical over 15 bases. Germline CDR1 is LGHNA and CDR2 is YNFKEQ. The CDR3 has 17 amino acids. This CDR3 is CASSQGTSGRYQETQYF. The CDR3 bases are TGTGCCAGCAGTCAAGGGACTAGCGGGAGGTACCAAGAGACCCAGTACTTC.

DNA of the CDR3: TGTGCCAGTGACAGGGGGCGTTCTTATGGCTACACCTTC. Its protein is CASDRGRSYGYTF. The chain links TRBV2 to TRBJ1-2; the match to TRBD1 covers 10 bases. There are 13 residues in the CDR3. Germline loops: CDR1 SNHLY, CDR2 FYNNEI. With V trimmed by 9 bases and J by 5 bases, 6 bases remained unmatched.

The sample holds a few counts of this clone. The chain uses TRBV7-9 and TRBJ1-4; D might be TRBD1 (6 bases). CDR3 length equals 16 residues. Trimming stripped 3 bases from V and 6 bases from J, with 17 bases between. Germline CDR1 reads SEHNR; CDR2 reads FQNEAQ (reference sequence). The CDR3 DNA sequence: TGTGCCAGCAGCTTGCCCCCTTGGGCAGGGGATGAAAAACTGTTTTTT. It translates to CASSLPPWAGDEKLFF.

Of note for this clone: Other DNA variants within this sample encode the same CDR3. The gene calls are TRBV18 and TRBJ2-7, with D perhaps matching TRBD2 (6 bases). The CDR3 spans 12 residues. Looked up from germline, CDR1 is KGHSH and CDR2 is LQKENI. The germline V and J ends were trimmed by 3 bases and 6 bases, with 9 bases remaining between them. The CDR3 DNA reads as TGTGCCAGCTCACCGTTCGGGGGCGAGCAGTACTTC. Translating it yields CASSPFGGEQYF.

This clone has only a few counts. CDR3 amino acids: CASSLVTGGTGNTIYF. The CDR3 nucleotides read TGTGCCAGCAGCTTAGTAACAGGGGGCACTGGAAACACCATATATTTT. This chain connects TRBV7-2 to TRBJ1-3; TRBD1 matches 9 bases. The V gene end was trimmed by 1 base and the J gene end by 2 bases; junction bases not matched to a gene: 3. The CDR3 is made up of 16 amino acids. From germline, CDR1 is SGHTA and CDR2 FQGNSA.

This clone was picked up a small number of times. The chain links TRBV4-3 to TRBJ1-4, with TRBD1 matching over 7 bases. CDR1 and CDR2 from the germline V gene are LGHNA and YSLEER. The CDR3 contains 16 residues. With 4 bases clipped from V and 2 bases from J, the junction kept 7 bases outside the gene matches. CDR3 sequence reads: CASSPDRVGTNEKLFF. CDR3 nucleotide sequence: TGCGCCAGCAGCCCTGACAGGGTAGGGACTAATGAAAAACTGTTTTTT.

The rearrangement joins TRBV19 to TRBJ1-2; D is ambiguous. Germline V gene lookup returns CDR1 LNHDA and CDR2 SQIVND (reference sequence). This CDR3 region has 12 residues. The ends were cut back, 5 bases at V and 5 bases at J, with 9 bases in the middle. CDR3 DNA sequence: TGTGCCAGTAGTTCATCGTCTTATGGCTACACCTTC. This translates into CASSSSSYGYTF.

J is TRBJ1-2 and V is TRBV30; D call uncertain. Germline V gene lookup returns CDR1 GTSNPN and CDR2 SVGIG (reference sequence). The CDR3 totals 13 residues. The ends were cut back, 8 bases at V and 4 bases at J, with 17 bases in the middle. This CDR3 is CAAPSGDSYGYTF. As DNA, the CDR3 is TGTGCCGCCCCTTCGGGCGACTCCTATGGCTACACCTTC.

The V call is TRBV27, the J call TRBJ1-5; TRBD1 aligns across 10 bases. The CDR3 has 15 amino acids. Germline V gene data show CDR1 as MNHEY and CDR2 as SMNVEV (reference sequence). The V and J ends lost 5 bases and 5 bases, in that order; junction bases with no gene match: 6. CDR3 region: CASSPGTGAHQPQHF. In DNA form, the CDR3 reads TGTGCCAGCAGTCCTGGGACAGGGGCCCATCAGCCCCAGCATTTT.

By frequency in the sample, this clone is medium-sized. This specimen includes other DNA sequences encoding the same CDR3. The genes are TRBV18 and TRBJ1-5; D is possibly TRBD1 (6 bases). V was shortened by 1 base and J by 5 bases, with 6 bases between the two germline ends. There are 13 residues in the CDR3. Per the germline V gene, CDR1 is KGHSH and CDR2 is LQKENI. CDR3 bases: TGTGCCAGCTCACCACAGGGGGATCAGCCCCAGCATTTT. This codes for CASSPQGDQPQHF.

The chain uses TRBV6-1 and TRBJ1-2; possible D gene TRBD1, 5 bases. Looked up from germline, CDR1 is MNHNS and CDR2 is SASEGT. Trimming cost V 8 bases and J 4 bases, with 14 bases left between them. The CDR3 sequence is 13 residues long. CDR3 amino acids: CASETAVGYGYTF. The CDR3 bases are TGTGCCAGCGAGACAGCCGTGGGCTATGGCTACACCTTC.

The chain employs TRBV7-2 and TRBJ2-7; D possibly matches TRBD1 or TRBD2 (6 bases each). The germline gives CDR1 SGHTA, CDR2 FQGNSA. With 0 bases removed from V and 7 bases from J, the gap between germline ends came to 10 bases. The CDR3 has 13 residues. CDR3 sequence: CASSLAGGLEQYF. In DNA form, the CDR3 reads TGTGCCAGCAGCTTAGCGGGGGGCTTAGAGCAGTACTTC.

This chain uses TRBV9 with TRBJ1-2; the D is unclear. V was shortened by 4 bases and J by 3 bases, with 10 bases between the two germline ends. Germline CDR1 SGDLS, CDR2 YYNGEE. CDR3 length equals 13 residues. CDR3 sequence: CASSPDGYYGYTF. The DNA for the CDR3 is TGTGCCAGCAGCCCGGACGGGTACTATGGCTACACCTTC. Full variable domain (rest looked up from reference TRBV9 and TRBJ1-2): DSGVTQTPKHLITATGQRVTLRCSPRSGDLSVYWYQQSLDQGLQFLIQYYNGEERAKGNILERFSAQQFPDLHSELNLSSLELGDSALYFCASSPDGYYGYTFGSGTRLTVV.

This chain joins TRBV28 and TRBJ2-2; D not resolved. Germline assignment: CDR1 MDHEN and CDR2 SYDVKM. There are 16 residues in the CDR3. V was shortened by 6 bases and J by 0 bases, with 14 bases between the two germline ends. In DNA, the CDR3 is TGTGCCAGCAGGAAAACCAAAAGCCCGAACACCGGGGAGCTGTTTTTT. Translation gives CASRKTKSPNTGELFF.

Here the CDR3 reads CASSLIRTSGIHNEQFF. The CDR3 nucleotides read TGTGCCAGCAGCCTGATTCGGACTAGCGGAATACACAATGAGCAGTTCTTC. J is TRBJ2-1 and V is TRBV5-4, with 10 bases that match TRBD2. With V trimmed by 4 bases and J by 5 bases, 12 bases remained unmatched. The CDR3 spans 17 residues. Germline CDR1 is SGHNT and CDR2 is YYREEE (reference sequence). Variable domain in full (rest from reference TRBV5-4 and TRBJ2-1): ETGVTQSPTHLIKTRGQQVTLRCSSQSGHNTVSWYQQALGQGPQFIFQYYREEENGRGNFPPRFSGLQFPNYSSELNVNALELDDSALYLCASSLIRTSGIHNEQFFGPGTRLTVL.

This chain joins TRBV6-1 and TRBJ2-3; 16 bases fit TRBD2. The CDR3 covers 20 residues. Unmatched junction bases numbered 13, after V lost 2 bases and J lost 5 bases. CDR1 is MNHNS, CDR2 SASEGT, per germline. CDR3 nucleotides: TGTGCCAGCAGTGAATGGGGGACTAGCGGGAGGGCGGAACGAGGAGATACGCAGTATTTT. It translates to CASSEWGTSGRAERGDTQYF.

This chain connects TRBV27 to TRBJ1-4, with D perhaps matching TRBD1 (5 bases). With 2 bases removed from V and 8 bases from J, the gap between germline ends came to 15 bases. Germline CDR1 MNHEY, CDR2 SMNVEV (reference sequence). The CDR3 loop spans 15 amino acids. The CDR3 region is CASSLSWGVGEKLFF. CDR3 bases: TGTGCCAGCAGTTTAAGTTGGGGGGTAGGGGAAAAACTGTTTTTT. Full variable domain (missing parts from reference TRBV27 and TRBJ1-4): EAQVTQNPRYLITVTGKKLTVTCSQNMNHEYMSWYRQDPGLGLRQIYYSMNVEVTDKGDVPEGYKVSRKEKRNFPLILESPSPNQTSLYFCASSLSWGVGEKLFFGSGTQLSVL.

This rearrangement joins TRBV7-9 to TRBJ2-1, with 9 bases lining up with TRBD2. The CDR3 is made up of 15 amino acids. V shed 2 bases, J shed 10 bases, and the junction held 9 bases outside the gene matches. From germline, CDR1 is SEHNR and CDR2 FQNEAQ (reference sequence). The CDR3 DNA reads TGTGCCAGCAGCTTAAGGCGGGAGGGCCTTCGGGAGCAGTTCTTC. Encoded protein: CASSLRREGLREQFF.

This clone came up many times. V usage is TRBV9 and J usage is TRBJ2-1; TRBD1 might be the D (5 bases). This CDR3 contains 15 residues. Looked up from germline, CDR1 is SGDLS and CDR2 is YYNGEE. V was clipped by 0 bases and J by 5 bases, with 12 bases between them. CDR3 loop: CASSVGQGLHNEQFF. The CDR3, as DNA: TGTGCCAGCAGCGTAGGCCAGGGTTTACACAATGAGCAGTTCTTC.

This clone has just one count. The rearrangement links TRBV25-1 to TRBJ2-5, with D hard to call. Germline assignment: CDR1 MGHDK and CDR2 SYGVNS. Deletions cut 5 bases from V and 5 bases from J, with 6 bases between. This CDR3 has 11 amino acids. The CDR3 loop reads CASSNKETQYF. DNA of the CDR3: TGTGCCAGCAGTAACAAGGAGACCCAGTACTTC.

The chain links TRBV28 to TRBJ2-7; the D is unclear. Germline lookup yields CDR1 MDHEN and CDR2 SYDVKM. This CDR3 region has 14 residues. V lost 2 bases, J lost 2 bases, and 10 bases lay in between. The CDR3 loop reads CASSLIEATYEQYF. The CDR3 DNA reads TGTGCCAGCAGTTTAATAGAGGCGACCTACGAGCAGTACTTC.